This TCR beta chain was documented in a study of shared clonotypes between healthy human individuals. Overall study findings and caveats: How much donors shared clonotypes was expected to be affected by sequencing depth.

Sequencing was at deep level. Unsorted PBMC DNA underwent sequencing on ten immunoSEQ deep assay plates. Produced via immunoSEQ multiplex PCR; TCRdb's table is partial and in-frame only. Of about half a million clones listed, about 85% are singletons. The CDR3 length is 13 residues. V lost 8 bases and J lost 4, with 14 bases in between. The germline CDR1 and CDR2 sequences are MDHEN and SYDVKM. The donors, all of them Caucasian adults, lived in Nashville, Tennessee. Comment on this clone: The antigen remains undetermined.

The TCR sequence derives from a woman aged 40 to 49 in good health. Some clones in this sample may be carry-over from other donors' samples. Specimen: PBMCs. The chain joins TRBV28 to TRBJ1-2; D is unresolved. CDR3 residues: CASGADGFYGYTF. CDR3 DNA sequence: TGTGCCAGCGGAGCGGATGGGTTCTATGGCTACACCTTC.